The entry below gives a single T cell receptor beta chain sequence along with its context. Its cognate antigen has yet to be identified. Base qualities are not provided; no much larger clone lies one nucleotide away. The identical CDR3 is also encoded by other nucleotide sequences in the sample. In the prospective study, participants were about 18 to 100 years old, resided in about two dozen geographic areas of the United States, and were enrolled through a virtual design. Cohort assignment in the prospective study relied on participant-reported clinical history from a screening survey and a study questionnaire. In the prospective study, mobile phlebotomists collected whole blood, serum and a nasopharyngeal or oropharyngeal swab from each participant. Participants in the prospective study had the option to provide additional blood draws and questionnaires over a roughly two-month period. Blood samples from the prospective study were shipped frozen or at room temperature prior to DNA extraction.

The CDR3 contains 14 residues, cysteine and phenylalanine counted. The CDR3 DNA has 42 bases and is translated from base 1. V ends up 2 bases short and J 7 bases short, with an unmatched junction base count of 5. Taken from the germline V gene, the CDR1 and CDR2 loops are MNHNS and SASEGT. The immunoSEQ Assay, a bias-controlled multiplex PCR, was used to amplify TCRbeta CDR3 regions from genomic DNA. The authors' analysis ran thus. The number of nucleated cells in each sample was estimated from the amplification of reference gene primers within the assay. To quantify the absolute abundance of each unique TCRbeta CDR3 rearrangement, sequence reads were collapsed and filtered. For each sample, productive Simpson clonality was calculated as the square root of Simpson's diversity index across productive rearrangements. In its TCRdb copy, this immuneACCESS table keeps in-frame sequences only and misses some clones. Where compared with another copy, unresolved V genes explain less than half of these, and the others have no known cause. V, J and clone size reflect that table, while D and trimming were determined from the DNA. Within this sample are roughly 300,000 clones, with approximately 86% of them counted one time only. The top ten clones comprise around 4.4% of the sample.

The data were taken from a study of blood T cell repertoires in COVID-19 (dated by TCRdb to the early 2020s). With respect to the entire study: Samples covering the acute and convalescent phases of COVID-19 were provided by collaborators in the United States, Italy and Spain. Where available, HLA class I and class II types were obtained from metadata supplied by the sample provider rather than from assay-based typing. Subjects who had been exposed to COVID-19, were actively infected with it, or had recovered from it provided the deeply sampled blood TCRbeta repertoires that made up the dataset. A de-identified subject ID, COVID-19 status, age in years and sex were almost always included in the sample metadata. The prospective study material was composed of cDNA or gDNA derived from T cells, B-cell-depleted T cells, or PBMCs. The repertoires were released in a freely available public database meant as a resource for research on the immune response to SARS-CoV-2. Samples were obtained from the ongoing ImmuneRACE study (first 160 participants) and from 950 to 1,500 subjects provided by 6 global collaborators. Study-wide conclusions, independent of this receptor: Clinical and demographic metadata were provided uncurated, with the amount varying by source and participant.

This receptor was identified in a woman between 40 and 50 years old with acute COVID-19. The chain joins TRBV6-1 to TRBJ2-7; 10 central nucleotides agree with TRBD1. Material: PBMCs or T cells enriched from blood (not recorded which). The nucleotide sequence is given as TGTGCCAGCAGTGAAAGGGGACAGGGGTTGGAGCAGTACTTC. This is translated as CASSERGQGLEQYF.